Below are 21 T cell receptor beta chains sequenced from a single sample in a study of radiotherapy plus CTLA-4 blockade in lung cancer. Measured with immunoSEQ multiplex PCR; TCRdb has only the in-frame clones, and not every one. The sample holds 60,000 to 70,000 clones, 70% to 80% seen once. This specimen consisted of peripheral blood, obtained from a patient treated with radiotherapy plus ipilimumab. The receptors originated from a human donor with non-small cell lung cancer who had a complete response to radiotherapy plus ipilimumab.

The CDR3 sequence is CASKLGSHSGNTIYF. The DNA for the CDR3 is TGTGCCAGCAAGCTTGGATCCCACTCTGGAAACACCATATATTTT. The V call is TRBV6-5, the J call TRBJ1-3; D is ambiguous. The CDR3 runs 15 residues. V was cut by 7 bases and J by 0 bases, with 13 bases left in between. Germline CDR1 and CDR2: MNHEY and SVGAGI.

The J gene is TRBJ2-5, the V gene TRBV7-2; TRBD2 agrees at 13 bases. Germline V gene lookup returns CDR1 SGHTA and CDR2 FQGNSA. V gave up 6 bases and J gave up 5 bases; unmatched junction bases: 3. The CDR3 spans 14 residues. The DNA for the CDR3 is TGTGCCAGCAGATCGGGACTAGCGGGGGAGACCCAGTACTTC. This sequence encodes CASRSGLAGETQYF.

The rearrangement uses TRBV19 and TRBJ2-1; TRBD2 agrees at 10 bases. The CDR3 is 17 residues long. CDR1 and CDR2 (germline): LNHDA, SQIVND (reference sequence). The V and J ends lost 4 bases and 3 bases, in that order; junction bases with no gene match: 9. The DNA of the CDR3 is TGTGCCAGTAGTACCTGGGGGCGGACTAGCGGCTACAATGAGCAGTTCTTC. This gives the protein CASSTWGRTSGYNEQFF.

This clone was counted once. The rearrangement links TRBV5-6 to TRBJ2-5, with 7 nucleotides matching TRBD1. The J segment lost 1 base and the V segment lost 1 base, leaving 4 bases of the junction unmatched. CDR1 SGHDT and CDR2 YYEEEE come from the germline V gene. The CDR3 consists of 15 residues. This CDR3 is CASSLKGAIQETQYF. CDR3 in DNA: TGTGCCAGCAGCTTGAAGGGGGCTATCCAAGAGACCCAGTACTTC.

Comments on this clone: The sample holds other DNA sequences that translate to the same CDR3. The chain combines TRBV7-9 with TRBJ2-2, with D possibly matching TRBD1 (6 bases). Germline V lookup: CDR1 SEHNR, CDR2 FQNEAQ (reference sequence). The length of the CDR3 is 14 residues. The V end was cut by 5 bases, the J end by 4 bases, with 11 bases between. The CDR3 spells CASSPQGGTGELFF. The CDR3 DNA reads as TGTGCCAGCAGCCCCCAAGGGGGCACCGGGGAGCTGTTTTTT.

In DNA form, the CDR3 reads TGTGCCAGCACGTCGGGACAGGGAACGAGCGAGCAGTACGTC. This sequence encodes CASTSGQGTSEQYV. The chain joins TRBV6-5 to TRBJ2-7, with TRBD1 matching over 9 bases. This CDR3 has 14 residues. V shed 7 bases and J 6 bases; nucleotides not matched to a gene: 10. Germline V lookup: CDR1 MNHEY, CDR2 SVGAGI.

The gene calls are TRBV6-1 and TRBJ2-1; 7 bases are shared with TRBD1. This CDR3 has 13 amino acids. The V and J ends lost 5 bases and 6 bases, in that order; junction bases with no gene match: 4. Germline V gene lookup returns CDR1 MNHNS and CDR2 SASEGT. In DNA form, the CDR3 reads TGTGCCAGCAGTTCGACAGGGAGCAATGAGCAGTTCTTC. As protein: CASSSTGSNEQFF.

The V gene is TRBV6-5, the J gene TRBJ1-2; no reliable D call. CDR1 is MNHEY and CDR2 is SVGAGI in the germline V gene. The CDR3 runs to 13 residues. Trimming removed 0 bases from V and 7 bases from J, with 9 bases in between. CDR3 loop: CASSYSSAAGYTF. In DNA form, the CDR3 reads TGTGCCAGCAGTTACTCTAGCGCGGCTGGCTACACCTTC.

The chain combines TRBV5-4 with TRBJ2-7; possible D gene TRBD2, 5 bases. The V and J ends lost 0 bases and 3 bases respectively, with 7 bases between them. This CDR3 is built from 13 residues. Germline V gene data show CDR1 as SGHNT and CDR2 as YYREEE (reference sequence). CDR3 residues: CASSLDSVYEQYV. The CDR3 DNA follows: TGTGCCAGCAGCTTGGATAGCGTCTACGAGCAGTACGTC.

The chain couples TRBV11-2 to TRBJ2-2; tentative D call: TRBD2 (5 bases). Trimming pared 0 bases from V and 1 base from J, leaving 9 bases between. CDR1 and CDR2 from the germline V gene are SGHAT and FQNNGV. This CDR3 contains 16 residues. CDR3 in DNA: TGTGCCAGCAGCTTAGATGGCGGGCGGAACACCGGGGAGCTGTTTTTT. Translated: CASSLDGGRNTGELFF. Filled out from reference TRBV11-2 and TRBJ2-2, the complete variable domain reads EAGVAQSPRYKIIEKRQSVAFWCNPISGHATLYWYQQILGQGPKLLIQFQNNGVVDDSQLPKDRFSAERLKGVDSTLKIQPAKLEDSAVYLCASSLDGGRNTGELFFGEGSRLTVL.

J is TRBJ2-7 and V is TRBV21-1; the DNA was not used to check the table's D call, TRBD2. TRBV21-1 is designated a pseudogene. CDR3 length: 16 amino acids. The CDR3 reads CASSKALKREVDEQYV. In nucleotides, the CDR3 is TGTGCCAGCAGCAAAGCGCTCAAGCGGGAGGTGGACGAGCAGTACGTC.

V usage is TRBV29-1 and J usage is TRBJ2-1; TRBD1 is a possible D gene (5 bases). The CDR3 sequence is 15 residues long. CDR1 and CDR2 (germline): SQVTM, ANQGSEA. The V gene lost 4 bases and the J gene lost 4 bases, with 17 bases spanning the gap. The DNA of the CDR3 is TGCAGCGTTGTTCCAGGGAACCTGAAGTACAATGAGCAGTTCTTC. It codes for CSVVPGNLKYNEQFF.

The chain employs TRBV2 and TRBJ1-3; no reliable D call. Per the germline V gene, CDR1 is SNHLY and CDR2 is FYNNEI. The CDR3 loop spans 14 amino acids. Trimming removed 6 bases from V and 0 bases from J, with 9 bases in between. Written as DNA, the CDR3 is TGTGCCAGCAGGGGGTCACTCTCTGGAAACACCATATATTTT. This encodes CASRGSLSGNTIYF.

The chain recombines TRBV4-1 with TRBJ2-2; D perhaps matches TRBD2 (5 bases). Trimming removed 1 base from V and 5 bases from J, with 11 bases in between. CDR3 size: 15 residues. CDR1 and CDR2 (germline): MGHRA, YSYEKL. CDR3 amino acids: CASSQVERGTGELFF. The CDR3 DNA sequence: TGCGCCAGCAGCCAAGTGGAACGAGGGACCGGGGAGCTGTTTTTT.

J is TRBJ1-1 and V is TRBV5-1; the D is unclear. This CDR3 contains 15 residues. Germline-derived CDR1 and CDR2 are SGHRS and YFSETQ. Trimming removed 0 bases from V and 1 base from J, with 10 bases in between. The chain's CDR3 is CASSLGMGGNTEAFF. The CDR3 DNA reads TGCGCCAGCAGCTTGGGGATGGGCGGGAACACTGAAGCTTTCTTT.

The chain employs TRBV7-2 and TRBJ2-7, with 8 bases identical to TRBD1. The length of the CDR3 is 14 residues. The germline V gene has CDR1 SGHTA and CDR2 FQGNSA. Losses at the gene ends were 4 bases for V and 2 bases for J; bases not matched to a gene: 4. In DNA form, the CDR3 reads TGTGCCAGCAGCTCCGACAGGGGACCCTACGAGCAGTACTTC. Translation gives CASSSDRGPYEQYF.

V usage is TRBV7-9 and J usage is TRBJ1-6; D is unresolved. The CDR3 covers 14 residues. V lost 1 base, J lost 3 bases, and 4 bases lay in between. Germline V lookup: CDR1 SEHNR, CDR2 FQNEAQ (reference sequence). The CDR3 DNA is TGTGCCAGCAGCTTAGGGAACTATAATTCACCCCTCCACTTT. Its translation: CASSLGNYNSPLHF.

V usage is TRBV18 and J usage is TRBJ2-2; the D is unclear. Germline V gene lookup returns CDR1 KGHSH and CDR2 LQKENI. Trimming stripped 6 bases from V and 10 bases from J, with 6 bases between. The CDR3 runs 10 residues. CDR3 region: CASSDVELFF. Written as DNA, the CDR3 is TGTGCCAGCTCGGACGTGGAGCTGTTTTTT. The full variable domain, rest sourced from reference TRBV18 and TRBJ2-2, is NAGVMQNPRHLVRRRGQEARLRCSPMKGHSHVYWYRQLPEEGLKFMVYLQKENIIDESGMPKERFSAEFPKEGPSILRIQQVVRGDSAAYFCASSDVELFFGEGSRLTVL.

This clone has a handful of counts. V is TRBV19 and J is TRBJ1-4; D remains ambiguous. The V gene lost 7 bases and the J gene lost 12 bases, with 18 bases spanning the gap. CDR3 length: 13 amino acids. Per the germline V gene, CDR1 is LNHDA and CDR2 is SQIVND (reference sequence). This CDR3 is CASKGQLNEELFF. The DNA for the CDR3 is TGTGCCAGTAAAGGCCAGCTTAATGAGGAACTGTTTTTT.

J is TRBJ2-1 and V is TRBV9; 10 bases line up with TRBD2. J gave up 5 bases and V 4 bases, and 9 bases lay outside the gene matches. This CDR3 has 16 residues. Germline CDR1 SGDLS, CDR2 YYNGEE. In nucleotides, the CDR3 is TGTGCCAGCAGCTATGAAACTAGCGGGGTTAACAATGAGCAGTTCTTC. Its protein is CASSYETSGVNNEQFF.

The chain recombines TRBV5-6 with TRBJ2-7; TRBD1 or TRBD2 may be the D gene (5 bases each). CDR1 SGHDT and CDR2 YYEEEE come from the germline V gene. The CDR3 covers 16 residues. The V and J ends lost 1 base and 2 bases respectively, with 16 bases between them. The CDR3 here is CASSLWGSRTTYEQYV. As DNA, the CDR3 is TGTGCCAGCAGCTTGTGGGGGTCCCGTACAACCTACGAGCAGTACGTC.